Given below is one T cell receptor (beta chain) in context. This clonotype qualifies as medium-sized (0.01 to 0.1%). The clone's antigen remains unknown. One base away there is no much larger clone; base qualities are not given. These data are taken from a study of CXCR3 chemokines and chemotherapy response in bladder cancer (dated by TCRdb to between 2021 and 2023). The study in broad terms: The study tested whether activity of the CXCR3 chemokine system within human bladder cancer tumors predicted response to chemotherapy.

The method behind the library was PCR. Instrument used: Illumina HiSeq 2500. TCRdb cleaned the public reads at Q25 with fastp, built clones with MiXCR and kept in-frame beta chains. Identical CDR3 protein sequences are pooled into one entry, listed with their most common genes and DNA. For this sample there are about 2,000 distinct CDR3 sequences; about 18% appear just once. Roughly 35% of the sample rests with the top ten. Measured from the cysteine to the phenylalanine, the CDR3 is 14 residues long. The kept DNA is CDR3 alone, 42 bases in frame from the first base. V is reduced by 0 bases and J by 4 bases, leaving a spacing of 8 bases between them. As encoded in the germline V gene, CDR1 is ENHRY while CDR2 is SYGVKD.

Sampling was performed from a patient whose treatment included neoadjuvant chemotherapy. The clonotype originates from a human donor with bladder cancer that responded to neoadjuvant chemotherapy. This chain joins TRBV10-3 to TRBJ2-3, and the D gene may be TRBD2, 6 bases matching. The CDR3 region: CAISESGEADTQYF. The nucleotides read TGTGCCATCAGTGAGTCGGGGGAGGCAGATACGCAGTATTTT.